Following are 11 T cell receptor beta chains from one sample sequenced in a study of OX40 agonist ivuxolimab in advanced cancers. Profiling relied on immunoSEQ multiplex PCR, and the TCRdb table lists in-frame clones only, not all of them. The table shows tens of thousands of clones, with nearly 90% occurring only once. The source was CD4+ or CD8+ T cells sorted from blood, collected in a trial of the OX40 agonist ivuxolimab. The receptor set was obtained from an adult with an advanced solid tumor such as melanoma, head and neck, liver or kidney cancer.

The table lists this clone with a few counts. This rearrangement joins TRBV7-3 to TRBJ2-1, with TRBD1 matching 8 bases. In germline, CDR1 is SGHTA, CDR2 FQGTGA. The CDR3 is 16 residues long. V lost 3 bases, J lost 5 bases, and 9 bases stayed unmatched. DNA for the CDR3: TGTGCCAGCAGCTTTTCCTCCGGACAGGGAAACAATGAGCAGTTCTTC. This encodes CASSFSSGQGNNEQFF.

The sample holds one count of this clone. CDR3 nucleotides: TGTGCCAGCAGCTTAGGGACTAGCGGGAGATGGCAAGAGACCCAGTACTTC. Its protein is CASSLGTSGRWQETQYF. This chain links TRBV7-7 with TRBJ2-5; 13 bases agree with TRBD2. The CDR3 loop spans 17 amino acids. Germline V gene lookup returns CDR1 SSHAT and CDR2 FNYEAQ (reference sequence). Trimming cost V 1 base and J 2 bases; bases outside gene matches: 4.

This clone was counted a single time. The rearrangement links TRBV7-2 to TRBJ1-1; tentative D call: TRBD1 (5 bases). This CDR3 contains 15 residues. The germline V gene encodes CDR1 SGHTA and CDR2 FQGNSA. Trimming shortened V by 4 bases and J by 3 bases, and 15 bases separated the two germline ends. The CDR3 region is CASSSWGRADTEAFF. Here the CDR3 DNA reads TGTGCCAGCAGCTCTTGGGGCAGGGCGGACACTGAAGCTTTCTTT.

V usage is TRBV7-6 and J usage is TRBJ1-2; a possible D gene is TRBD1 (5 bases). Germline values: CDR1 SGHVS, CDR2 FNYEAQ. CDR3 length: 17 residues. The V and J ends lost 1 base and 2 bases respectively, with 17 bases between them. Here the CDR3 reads CASSLETTGVRNYGYTF. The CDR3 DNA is TGTGCCAGCAGCTTAGAGACGACGGGGGTAAGAAACTATGGCTACACCTTC.

Here the CDR3 reads CAAGTYYGYTF. The CDR3 bases are TGCGCCGCAGGGACTTACTATGGCTACACCTTC. The chain has TRBV20-1 and TRBJ1-2; D perhaps matches TRBD1 (5 bases). This CDR3 has 11 amino acids. The V gene's germline CDR1 is DFQATT and CDR2 SNEGSKA (reference sequence).

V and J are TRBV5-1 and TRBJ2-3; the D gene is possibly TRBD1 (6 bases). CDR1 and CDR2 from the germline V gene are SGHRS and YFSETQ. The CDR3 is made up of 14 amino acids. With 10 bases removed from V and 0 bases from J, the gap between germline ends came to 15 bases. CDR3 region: CASNRDISTDTQYF. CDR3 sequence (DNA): TGCGCCTCCAACCGGGACATCAGCACAGATACGCAGTATTTT.

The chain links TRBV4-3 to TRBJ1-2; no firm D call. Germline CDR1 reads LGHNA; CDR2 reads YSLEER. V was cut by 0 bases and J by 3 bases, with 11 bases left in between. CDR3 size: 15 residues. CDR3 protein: CASSQEGRIDYGYTF. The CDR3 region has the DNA TGCGCCAGCAGCCAAGAGGGCAGGATTGACTATGGCTACACCTTC.

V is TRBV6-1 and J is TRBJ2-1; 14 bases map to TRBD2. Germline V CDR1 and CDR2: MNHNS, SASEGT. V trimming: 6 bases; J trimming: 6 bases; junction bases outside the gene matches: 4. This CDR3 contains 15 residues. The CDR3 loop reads CASSSGTSGSNEQFF. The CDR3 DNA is TGTGCCAGCAGCTCCGGGACTAGCGGGAGCAATGAGCAGTTCTTC.

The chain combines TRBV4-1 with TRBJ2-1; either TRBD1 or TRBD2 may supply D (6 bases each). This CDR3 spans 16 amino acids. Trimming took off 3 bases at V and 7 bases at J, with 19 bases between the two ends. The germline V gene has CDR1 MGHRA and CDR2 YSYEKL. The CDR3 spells CASSQERGGGVNEQFF. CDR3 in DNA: TGCGCCAGCAGCCAGGAAAGAGGGGGAGGAGTAAATGAGCAGTTCTTC.

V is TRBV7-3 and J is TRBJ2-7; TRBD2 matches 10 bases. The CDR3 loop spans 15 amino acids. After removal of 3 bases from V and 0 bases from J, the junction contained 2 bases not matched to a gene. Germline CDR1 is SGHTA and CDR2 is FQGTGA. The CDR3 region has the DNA TGTGCCAGCAGCTTGGCTAGCGGGAGCTCCTACGAGCAGTACTTC. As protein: CASSLASGSSYEQYF.

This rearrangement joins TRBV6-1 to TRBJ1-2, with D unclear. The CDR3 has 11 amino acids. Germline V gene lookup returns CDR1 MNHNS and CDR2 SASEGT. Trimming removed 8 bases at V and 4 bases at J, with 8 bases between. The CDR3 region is CASAGLYGYTF. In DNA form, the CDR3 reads TGTGCCAGCGCCGGACTCTATGGCTACACCTTC.